Below are 25 T cell receptor beta chains sequenced from a single sample in a study of T-cell reconstitution after alpha-beta-depleted transplantation in children. This sample's TCRbeta library carried unique molecular identifier barcodes. TCRdb reprocessed the PCR reads via MiXCR and lists one record per CDR3 protein. The data show roughly 250,000 distinct CDR3 sequences, with roughly 8.2% seen just once and less than 8% held by the top ten. The material was PBMCs, mostly from graft donor cells, obtained 180 days after TCRalphabeta/CD19-depleted stem cell transplant. The receptors stem from a male patient younger than 18 who had a stem cell transplant for acute lymphoblastic leukemia, so the T cells may come from the graft donor.

V and J are TRBV5-1 and TRBJ2-1, with 7 bases lining up with TRBD2. The CDR3 totals 16 residues. Germline V gene lookup returns CDR1 SGHRS and CDR2 YFSETQ. V lost 4 bases, J lost 0 bases, and 7 bases stayed unmatched. CDR3 sequence reads: CASSLGTISSYNEQFF. Written as DNA, the CDR3 is TGCGCCAGCAGCCTAGGGACTATTAGCTCCTACAATGAGCAGTTCTTC.

This clonotype is termed medium-sized. This sequence joins TRBV12-3 or TRBV12-4 and TRBJ1-1; D might be TRBD1 (5 bases). Trimming took off 6 bases at V and 7 bases at J, with 12 bases between the two ends. This CDR3 spans 12 amino acids. CDR3 sequence: CASRPRQLEAFF. CDR3 sequence (DNA): TGTGCCAGCAGACCAAGACAGCTTGAAGCTTTCTTT.

On this clonotype: This may come from a read error, since a much larger clone is one base off. The chain employs TRBV10-2 and TRBJ2-3; TRBD2 agrees at 11 bases. The trim removed 7 bases at V and 11 bases at J, leaving 11 bases unmatched. The CDR3 has 14 residues. CDR1 and CDR2 (germline): WSHSY, SAAADI. The CDR3 bases are TGCGCCAGCAAGCTACTAGCGGGGGAAGCTAGGCAGTATTTT. Translated: CASKLLAGEARQYF.

This clonotype has a count of ten or more. The chain links TRBV28 to TRBJ2-1; no firm D call. This CDR3 is built from 14 residues. Germline V gene sequence: CDR1 MDHEN, CDR2 SYDVKM. V was pared by 3 bases and J by 5 bases, with 11 bases between. The CDR3 region has the DNA TGTGCCAGCAGTTTCATAAGCTGGAACAATGAGCAGTTCTTC. Translating gives CASSFISWNNEQFF.

This clonotype was seen many times. The chain employs TRBV5-1 and TRBJ2-3; TRBD1 agrees at 10 bases. This CDR3 contains 16 residues. The junction had 5 bases not matched to a gene; V was cut back by 4 bases and J by 0 bases. Germline loops: CDR1 SGHRS, CDR2 YFSETQ. In DNA, the CDR3 is TGCGCCAGCAGCCCCTGGGACAGGGGTAGCACAGATACGCAGTATTTT. Its translation is CASSPWDRGSTDTQYF.

This clonotype was seen ten or more times. J is TRBJ1-1 and V is TRBV15; no clear D. Germline lookup yields CDR1 LNHNV and CDR2 YYDKDF (reference sequence). The CDR3 sequence is 11 residues long. With 2 bases removed from V and 8 bases from J, the gap between germline ends came to 6 bases. DNA for the CDR3: TGTGCCACCAGCAGACTGCGCGAAGCTTTCTTT. Residues: CATSRLREAFF.

In this sample, this clonotype turned up many times. This chain links TRBV5-1 with TRBJ2-7; D possibly matches TRBD1 or TRBD2 (5 bases each). V gave up 4 bases and J gave up 2 bases, with 19 bases separating them. Germline CDR1 is SGHRS and CDR2 is YFSETQ. This CDR3 region has 16 residues. CDR3 region: CASSPRVQEPTYEQYF. As DNA, the CDR3 is TGCGCCAGCAGCCCGAGGGTACAGGAGCCGACCTACGAGCAGTACTTC.

This clonotype was counted a single time. The rearrangement joins TRBV29-1 to TRBJ2-7; D is possibly TRBD1 (5 bases). Germline V gives CDR1 SQVTM, CDR2 ANQGSEA. V was shortened by 4 bases and J by 4 bases, with 8 bases between the two germline ends. The CDR3 length is 11 residues. CDR3 residues: CSVVRGYEQYF. The CDR3 nucleotides read TGCAGCGTTGTTAGGGGATACGAGCAGTACTTC.

This clonotype was counted many times. The chain employs TRBV5-1 and TRBJ1-2, with 7 positions matching TRBD1. Trimming took 0 bases from V and 0 from J; bases not matched to a gene: 8. Germline V lookup: CDR1 SGHRS, CDR2 YFSETQ. The CDR3 loop spans 17 amino acids. The DNA for the CDR3 is TGCGCCAGCAGCTTGGCCCCCTCCGGGACAGCTAACTATGGCTACACCTTC. The encoded protein is CASSLAPSGTANYGYTF.

This clonotype was found many times. CDR3 DNA sequence: TGCAGCGCCCGGGGCAGGGGGATAAACTATGGCTACACCTTC. Protein sequence: CSARGRGINYGYTF. V gene TRBV29-1 combines with J gene TRBJ1-2; TRBD1 matches at 7 bases. CDR3 length: 14 amino acids. Trimming at V came to 7 bases and at J to 2 bases, leaving 10 bases not matched to a gene. Germline V gene data show CDR1 as SQVTM and CDR2 as ANQGSEA.

This clonotype was observed a few times. The genes are TRBV29-1 and TRBJ2-3, with 7 positions matching TRBD1. Trimming cost V 4 bases and J 2 bases; bases outside gene matches: 12. CDR3 length: 16 amino acids. Germline lookup yields CDR1 SQVTM and CDR2 ANQGSEA. The CDR3 coding sequence is TGCAGCGTTGGTGGGACAGACAATACTTACACAGATACGCAGTATTTT. Protein product: CSVGGTDNTYTDTQYF.

Regarding this clonotype: This may arise from a read error, as a much more abundant clone is one base away. The chain recombines TRBV29-1 with TRBJ2-7, with TRBD2 matching 12 bases. The germline gives CDR1 SQVTM, CDR2 ANQGSEA. CDR3 length equals 16 residues. The CDR3 reads CSISNGLAGTGYEQHF. The CDR3 nucleotides are TGCAGCATTTCAAACGGACTAGCGGGAACGGGATACGAGCAGCACTTC.

This clonotype has a count of ten or more. The J gene is TRBJ1-4, the V gene TRBV4-1; the match to TRBD1 covers 12 bases. Germline CDR1 reads MGHRA; CDR2 reads YSYEKL. Losses at the gene ends were 1 base for V and 7 bases for J; bases not matched to a gene: 7. This CDR3 comprises 17 residues. The DNA of the CDR3 is TGCGCCAGCAGCCAAGGGGGGACAGGGGGCTTCGGTGAAAAACTGTTTTTT. Protein product: CASSQGGTGGFGEKLFF.

This clonotype occurred many times. The chain links TRBV28 to TRBJ1-2; D gene ambiguous. V was pared by 4 bases and J by 3 bases, with 9 bases between. The germline V gene encodes CDR1 MDHEN and CDR2 SYDVKM. This CDR3 comprises 13 residues. The CDR3 reads CASSWQQHYGYTF. In DNA form, the CDR3 reads TGTGCCAGCAGTTGGCAGCAGCACTATGGCTACACCTTC.

This clonotype was observed at least ten times. This chain joins TRBV29-1 and TRBJ1-2, with 7 bases lining up with TRBD1. V lost 6 bases to trimming and J lost 3 bases; unmatched junction nucleotides: 7. This CDR3 contains 13 residues. Germline lookup yields CDR1 SQVTM and CDR2 ANQGSEA. The CDR3 reads CSVPGQNDYGYTF. The CDR3 nucleotides are TGCAGCGTCCCGGGACAGAATGACTATGGCTACACCTTC.

Comment on this clonotype: A much bigger clone sits one base away, suggesting this may be a read error. The chain recombines TRBV12-3 or TRBV12-4 with TRBJ1-1; TRBD1 might be the D (5 bases). The CDR3 totals 14 residues. The CDR3 is CAGSGMGRGTEAFF. DNA of the CDR3: TGTGCCGGCAGTGGAATGGGTAGGGGCACTGAAGCTTTCTTT.

This clonotype has ten or more counts. The V gene is TRBV3-1, the J gene TRBJ2-1; D gene ambiguous. V was clipped by 3 bases and J by 6 bases, with 12 bases between them. The V gene's germline CDR1 is LGHDT and CDR2 YNNKEL (reference sequence). This CDR3 contains 14 residues. CDR3 DNA: TGTGCCAGCAGCCAGTTGATCGTTGGCAATGAGCAGTTCTTC. This translates into CASSQLIVGNEQFF.

This clonotype was recorded many times. V usage is TRBV7-9 and J usage is TRBJ2-7, with D uncertain. V dropped 3 bases and J dropped 5 bases, with 8 bases sitting between them. The CDR3 sequence is 12 residues long. CDR1 is SEHNR and CDR2 is FQNEAQ in the germline V gene (reference sequence). DNA for the CDR3: TGTGCCAGCAGCTTTATGACTGACGAGCAGTACTTC. Protein product: CASSFMTDEQYF.

This clonotype was detected ten times or more. The chain uses TRBV7-2 and TRBJ2-3; D is undetermined. Germline V gene lookup returns CDR1 SGHTA and CDR2 FQGNSA. This CDR3 spans 14 amino acids. The V end lost 7 bases, the J end lost 2 bases, and 13 bases lay between the germline ends. CDR3 coding DNA: TGTGCCAGCACCCGAAGGCCGGCCACAGATACGCAGTATTTT. Translation gives CASTRRPATDTQYF.

In this sample, this clonotype turned up many times. The chain links TRBV6-5 to TRBJ2-1; TRBD2 aligns across 14 bases. Germline V gene lookup returns CDR1 MNHEY and CDR2 SVGAGI. V trimming: 0 bases; J trimming: 9 bases; junction bases outside the gene matches: 4. The CDR3 totals 16 residues. Written as DNA, the CDR3 is TGTGCCAGCAGTTACTCCGGACTAGCGGGAGGTAGTGAGCAGTTCTTC. Translation gives CASSYSGLAGGSEQFF.

This clonotype was counted many times. The CDR3 coding sequence is TGTGCCAGCAGCTCGCAGGGACAGTTTAATAATTCACCCCTCCACTTT. Its protein is CASSSQGQFNNSPLHF. The chain couples TRBV7-2 to TRBJ1-6, with 7 bases that match TRBD1. The CDR3 spans 16 residues. The germline CDR1 and CDR2 sequences are SGHTA and FQGNSA. V dropped 4 bases and J dropped 5; count of bases not matched to a gene: 8. The full variable domain, its missing parts supplied by reference TRBV7-2 and TRBJ1-6, is GAGVSQSPSNKVTEKGKDVELRCDPISGHTALYWYRQSLGQGLEFLIYFQGNSAPDKSGLPSDRFSAERTGGSVSTLTIQRTQQEDSAVYLCASSSQGQFNNSPLHFGNGTRLTVT.

This clonotype was seen at least ten times. The gene calls are TRBV28 and TRBJ2-3; weak D call: TRBD1 (5 bases). CDR1 and CDR2 from the germline V gene are MDHEN and SYDVKM. V dropped 4 bases and J dropped 2 bases, with 13 bases sitting between them. This CDR3 has 15 residues. The CDR3 protein is CASSYSGLPTDTQYF. As DNA, the CDR3 is TGTGCCAGCAGTTATTCAGGGTTACCCACAGATACGCAGTATTTT.

In its sample, this clonotype was seen many times. The rearrangement joins TRBV5-1 to TRBJ2-7; no firm D call. From germline, CDR1 is SGHRS and CDR2 YFSETQ. V lost 3 bases and J lost 5, with 15 bases in between. There are 14 residues in the CDR3. The CDR3 DNA reads TGCGCCAGCAGCTCTTGGGTCATATCACACGAGCAGTACTTC. As protein: CASSSWVISHEQYF.

This clonotype was observed many times. V and J are TRBV29-1 and TRBJ1-1, with D possibly TRBD1 on 6 matching bases. The germline V gene encodes CDR1 SQVTM and CDR2 ANQGSEA. V was clipped by 3 bases and J by 11 bases, with 13 bases between them. CDR3 length: 11 amino acids. The chain's CDR3 is CSVEGTNRAFF. DNA for the CDR3: TGCAGCGTTGAGGGGACAAACCGCGCTTTCTTT.

This clonotype has a count of ten or more. The CDR3 sequence is CASSPGQGPDEQYF. The CDR3 region has the DNA TGTGCCAGCAGCCCGGGACAGGGTCCCGACGAGCAGTACTTC. This rearrangement joins TRBV5-8 to TRBJ2-7; 9 bases are shared with TRBD1. This CDR3 has 14 amino acids. V shed 4 bases, J shed 5 bases, and the junction held 7 bases outside the gene matches. Germline CDR1 SGHTS, CDR2 YDEGEE.